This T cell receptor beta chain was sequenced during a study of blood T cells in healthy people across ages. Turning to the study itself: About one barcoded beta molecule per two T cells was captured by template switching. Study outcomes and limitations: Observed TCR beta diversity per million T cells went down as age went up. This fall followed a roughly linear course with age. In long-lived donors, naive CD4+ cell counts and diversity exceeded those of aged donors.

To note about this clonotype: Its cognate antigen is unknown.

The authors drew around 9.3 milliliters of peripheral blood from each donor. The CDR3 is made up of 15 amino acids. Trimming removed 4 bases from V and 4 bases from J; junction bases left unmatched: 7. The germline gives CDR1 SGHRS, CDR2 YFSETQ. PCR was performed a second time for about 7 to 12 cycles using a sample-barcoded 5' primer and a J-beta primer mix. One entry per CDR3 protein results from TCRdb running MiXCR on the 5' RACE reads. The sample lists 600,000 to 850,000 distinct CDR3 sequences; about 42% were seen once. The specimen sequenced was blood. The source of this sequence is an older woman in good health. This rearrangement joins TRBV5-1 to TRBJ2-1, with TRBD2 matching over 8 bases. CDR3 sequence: CASSPGGRGYNEQFF. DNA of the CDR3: TGCGCCAGCAGCCCGGGGGGGAGGGGGTACAATGAGCAGTTCTTC.